Following are 27 T cell receptor beta chains from one sample sequenced in a study of T cell responses to AZD1222 COVID-19 vaccine. Here immunoSEQ multiplex PCR was the method, and the copy in TCRdb shows in-frame clones only, minus some. The sample has 100,000 to 140,000 clones; around 90% are singletons. Sequenced here: peripheral blood, sampled on day 0 of AZD1222 vaccination. All receptors come from an adult in good health.

The chain has TRBV10-3 and TRBJ2-7, with D perhaps TRBD1 or TRBD2 (6 bases each). Germline V gene sequence: CDR1 ENHRY, CDR2 SYGVKD. V lost 1 base and J lost 2, with 15 bases in between. This CDR3 contains 16 residues. CDR3 region: CAISEFGGTTTYEQYF. In nucleotides, the CDR3 is TGTGCCATCAGTGAGTTCGGGGGCACAACAACCTACGAGCAGTACTTC.

This rearrangement joins TRBV11-3 to TRBJ2-1, with 11 bases lining up with TRBD2. Per germline, CDR1 SGHNT and CDR2 YENEEA. After removal of 4 bases from V and 6 bases from J, the junction contained 8 bases not matched to a gene. The CDR3 length is 16 residues. This chain's CDR3 is CASSSYLAGGRNEQFF. CDR3 coding DNA: TGTGCCAGCAGCTCATACCTAGCGGGAGGACGCAATGAGCAGTTCTTC.

The chain employs TRBV7-8 and TRBJ1-3; 7 nucleotides match TRBD1. CDR1 and CDR2 (germline): SGHVS, FQNEAQ. The V and J ends lost 5 bases and 0 bases, in that order; junction bases with no gene match: 13. This CDR3 is built from 18 residues. The CDR3 bases are TGTGCCAGCAGCGGAAACACAGGGGTCTGGGACTCTGGAAACACCATATATTTT. Translated, it gives CASSGNTGVWDSGNTIYF.

This clone was seen only a few times. This chain joins TRBV7-2 and TRBJ2-2; the D is unclear. Germline V gene data show CDR1 as SGHTA and CDR2 as FQGNSA. V was shortened by 10 bases and J by 6 bases, with 12 bases between the two germline ends. The CDR3 contains 12 residues. This chain's CDR3 is CATYPRAGELFF. The CDR3 DNA reads as TGTGCCACCTACCCTCGGGCCGGGGAGCTGTTTTTT.

This rearrangement joins TRBV3-1 (or the pseudogene TRBV3-2) to TRBJ1-5, with D possibly matching TRBD1 (5 bases). Germline V gene lookup returns CDR1 LGHDT and CDR2 YNNKEL (reference sequence). This CDR3 is built from 18 residues. V dropped 9 bases and J dropped 0 bases, with 24 bases sitting between them. The CDR3 loop is CASSGVEHGRGSNQPQHF. The CDR3 coding sequence is TGTGCCAGTAGTGGAGTGGAACATGGGAGGGGTAGCAATCAGCCCCAGCATTTT.

V and J are TRBV9 and TRBJ2-6; 8 bases agree with TRBD1. The J segment lost 0 bases and the V segment lost 2 bases, leaving 13 bases of the junction unmatched. Germline CDR1 and CDR2: SGDLS and YYNGEE. The CDR3 is 20 amino acids. The CDR3: CASSVGQGAGRDSGANVLTF. DNA of the CDR3: TGTGCCAGCAGCGTTGGGCAGGGGGCGGGCCGGGACTCTGGGGCCAACGTCCTGACTTTC.

This clone appeared a single time. The genes are TRBV3-1 (or the pseudogene TRBV3-2) and TRBJ1-2; 11 nucleotides agree with TRBD1. Trimming took 4 bases from V and 1 from J; bases not matched to a gene: 2. CDR1 is LGHDT, CDR2 YNNKEL, per germline (reference sequence). The CDR3 is 15 residues long. CDR3 coding DNA: TGTGCCAGCAGCCTGGGACAGGGGGATAACTATGGCTACACCTTC. Translating it yields CASSLGQGDNYGYTF.

DNA of the CDR3: TGCGCCAGCAGCATTGGGGCGACAGGGGTAGCCAACGAGCAGTACTTC. It codes for CASSIGATGVANEQYF. V is TRBV5-1 and J is TRBJ2-7; 8 bases map to TRBD1. Germline lookup yields CDR1 SGHRS and CDR2 YFSETQ. The CDR3 sequence is 16 residues long. After removal of 4 bases from V and 5 bases from J, the junction contained 14 bases not matched to a gene.

This chain connects TRBV6-5 to TRBJ1-6, with 10 bases aligning to TRBD1. In germline, CDR1 is MNHEY, CDR2 SVGAGI. After removal of 9 bases from V and 9 bases from J, the junction contained 8 bases not matched to a gene. The CDR3 covers 14 residues. Written as DNA, the CDR3 is TGTGCCAGTAGAGGACAGGGGGAAGGTTCACCCCTCCACTTT. This translates into CASRGQGEGSPLHF.

The rearrangement links TRBV7-8 to TRBJ1-4, with D possibly being TRBD1 (6 bases). This CDR3 spans 16 amino acids. V was cut by 5 bases and J by 5 bases, with 18 bases left in between. CDR1 and CDR2 from the germline V gene are SGHVS and FQNEAQ. DNA for the CDR3: TGTGCCAGCAGCCTAAACAGGGCCGGGATCAATGAAAAACTGTTTTTT. Its translation: CASSLNRAGINEKLFF.

The chain carries TRBV18 and TRBJ2-1, with D tentatively TRBD1 (8 bases). V was pared by 8 bases and J by 4 bases, with 21 bases between. Germline V CDR1 and CDR2: KGHSH, LQKENI. The CDR3 is made up of 16 amino acids. The CDR3 is CASETAQGGGYNEQFF. In nucleotides, the CDR3 is TGTGCCAGCGAAACCGCACAGGGGGGGGGATACAATGAGCAGTTCTTC.

V usage is TRBV6-1 and J usage is TRBJ1-2, with TRBD1 as a possible D gene (5 bases). The CDR3 length is 14 residues. Germline CDR1 and CDR2: MNHNS and SASEGT. Trimming pared 3 bases from V and 4 bases from J, leaving 12 bases between. As DNA, the CDR3 is TGTGCCAGCAGTGAGACAGTGACTACCTATGGCTACACCTTC. Its translation: CASSETVTTYGYTF.

This chain joins TRBV28 and TRBJ1-1, with 8 positions matching TRBD1. CDR1 is MDHEN, CDR2 SYDVKM, per germline. V lost 6 bases to trimming and J lost 1 base; unmatched junction nucleotides: 7. The length of the CDR3 is 15 residues. The CDR3: CASRPTGASNTEAFF. The CDR3, as DNA: TGTGCCAGCAGACCGACAGGGGCCTCGAACACTGAAGCTTTCTTT.

The chain is built from TRBV5-1 and TRBJ1-1; D not resolved. Germline CDR1 SGHRS, CDR2 YFSETQ. The CDR3 runs to 19 residues. Deletions cut 3 bases from V and 3 bases from J, with 27 bases between. The DNA of the CDR3 is TGCGCCAGCAGCTCCCAACCCGCTTCCTCCCCACAAGGGTACACTGAAGCTTTCTTT. Its protein product is CASSSQPASSPQGYTEAFF.

V is TRBV7-2 and J is TRBJ2-1; 9 nucleotides agree with TRBD2. Germline CDR1 SGHTA, CDR2 FQGNSA. This CDR3 has 19 residues. J lost 0 bases, V lost 2 bases, and 11 bases had no gene match. The CDR3 DNA sequence: TGTGCCAGCAGCTTACTAGGCGGGGGGGAACAAAGCTCCTACAATGAGCAGTTCTTC. Translation gives CASSLLGGGEQSSYNEQFF.

The J gene is TRBJ1-5, the V gene TRBV7-2, with D perhaps matching TRBD1 (6 bases). In germline, CDR1 is SGHTA, CDR2 FQGNSA. V was pared by 1 base and J by 4 bases, with 14 bases between. The CDR3 extends over 16 amino acids. CDR3 nucleotides: TGTGCCAGCAGCTTAGACACAGGGACCAGAAATCAGCCCCAGCATTTT. Translating gives CASSLDTGTRNQPQHF.

J is TRBJ2-2 and V is TRBV27, with unresolved D. CDR1 and CDR2 from the germline V gene are MNHEY and SMNVEV (reference sequence). With 6 bases removed from V and 1 base from J, the gap between germline ends came to 9 bases. The CDR3 has 14 residues. The CDR3 DNA follows: TGTGCCAGCAGGAGAAATTTGAACACCGGGGAGCTGTTTTTT. It is translated as CASRRNLNTGELFF.

The V and J genes are TRBV30 and TRBJ2-7; TRBD1 agrees at 7 bases. This CDR3 has 13 residues. Trimming cost V 3 bases and J 2 bases; bases outside gene matches: 4. Germline loops: CDR1 GTSNPN, CDR2 SVGIG (reference sequence). CDR3 coding DNA: TGTGCCTGGAGGACTCAGGGGGCCTACGAGCAGTACTTC. Translation gives CAWRTQGAYEQYF.

V and J are TRBV19 and TRBJ1-1; D uncertain. In germline, CDR1 is LNHDA, CDR2 SQIVND (reference sequence). Between the trimmed V and J ends, which lost 5 bases and 7 bases, there was a span of 14 bases. CDR3 length equals 13 residues. This chain's CDR3 is CASSFGVPGEAFF. The CDR3 region has the DNA TGTGCCAGTAGTTTTGGCGTTCCCGGTGAAGCTTTCTTT. Looking up the rest from reference TRBV19 and TRBJ1-1 gives the full variable domain: DGGITQSPKYLFRKEGQNVTLSCEQNLNHDAMYWYRQDPGQGLRLIYYSQIVNDFQKGDIAEGYSVSREKKESFPLTVTSAQKNPTAFYLCASSFGVPGEAFFGQGTRLTVV.

The chain combines TRBV6-2 or TRBV6-3 with TRBJ2-2; 8 bases fit TRBD2. The CDR3 spans 15 residues. The trim removed 3 bases at V and 3 bases at J, leaving 3 bases unmatched. Germline CDR1 reads MNHEY; CDR2 reads SVGEGT. The CDR3 here is CASSYAGGDTGELFF. CDR3 nucleotides: TGTGCCAGCAGTTATGCGGGGGGCGACACCGGGGAGCTGTTTTTT.

This rearrangement joins TRBV27 to TRBJ1-5; 7 positions match TRBD1. This CDR3 comprises 14 residues. J was trimmed by 2 bases and V by 6 bases; bases with no gene match: 4. The germline CDR1 and CDR2 sequences are MNHEY and SMNVEV (reference sequence). The CDR3 region has the DNA TGTGCCAGCAGCCAGGGGGGGGGCAATCAGCCCCAGCATTTT. The encoded protein is CASSQGGGNQPQHF.

This rearrangement joins TRBV7-2 to TRBJ2-2; D may match TRBD1 or TRBD2 (5 bases each). The CDR3 extends over 17 amino acids. The V gene lost 5 bases and the J gene lost 0 bases, with 16 bases spanning the gap. Germline values: CDR1 SGHTA, CDR2 FQGNSA. The CDR3 coding sequence is TGTGCCAGCAGCCTGCACCCCGGGACCGCGAACACCGGGGAGCTGTTTTTT. Protein product: CASSLHPGTANTGELFF.

The rearrangement joins TRBV7-9 to TRBJ1-3; D unclear. The germline V gene encodes CDR1 SEHNR and CDR2 FQNEAQ (reference sequence). CDR3 length equals 14 residues. V lost 5 bases, J lost 2 bases, and 10 bases lay in between. This chain's CDR3 is CASSPPGPGNTIYF. The CDR3 region has the DNA TGTGCCAGCAGCCCCCCGGGCCCTGGAAACACCATATATTTT.

The chain carries TRBV15 and TRBJ1-5; D call uncertain. Germline V lookup: CDR1 LNHNV, CDR2 YYDKDF (reference sequence). The CDR3 length is 14 residues. Between the trimmed V and J ends, which lost 1 base and 2 bases, there was a span of 6 bases. CDR3 nucleotide sequence: TGTGCCACCAGCAGAGGGACGGGCAATCAGCCCCAGCATTTT. Amino acid sequence: CATSRGTGNQPQHF.

The V gene is TRBV3-1 (or the pseudogene TRBV3-2), the J gene TRBJ2-4; 13 nucleotides match TRBD2. This CDR3 has 19 amino acids. The V gene's germline CDR1 is LGHDT and CDR2 YNNKEL (reference sequence). The junction had 10 bases not matched to a gene; V was cut back by 4 bases and J by 1 base. DNA for the CDR3: TGTGCCAGCAGCCCACCCTCCTCGGGACTAGCGGGGGCCAAAAACATTCAGTACTTC. This sequence encodes CASSPPSSGLAGAKNIQYF.

The chain is built from TRBV21-1 and TRBJ2-1; the table's TRBD2 call for D was not verified on the DNA. TRBV21-1 is given as a pseudogene. This CDR3 region has 16 residues. This chain's CDR3 is CASSKASSSGGAGQFF. CDR3 sequence (DNA): TGTGCCAGCAGCAAAGCCTCCTCTAGCGGGGGGGCAGGGCAGTTCTTC.

The chain employs TRBV10-1 and TRBJ2-2; D is unclear. The CDR3 consists of 14 residues. V lost 2 bases and J lost 3, with 7 bases in between. Germline V gene sequence: CDR1 WNHNN, CDR2 SYGVQD (reference sequence). CDR3 amino acids: CASSEGRDTGELFF. CDR3 in DNA: TGCGCCAGCAGTGAGGGTAGGGACACCGGGGAGCTGTTTTTT.